These 18 T cell receptor beta chains came from one sample sequenced in a study of blood T cell repertoires in COVID-19. TCRdb's table, derived via immunoSEQ multiplex PCR, lists solely in-frame clones and lacks some. The sample yields about 94,000 clones, under 90% seen once. Material for sequencing was peripheral blood. The receptors were sampled from a human donor in a cohort sampled during active COVID-19.

This clone occurred a few times. The chain recombines TRBV7-9 with TRBJ2-7, with D uncertain. In germline, CDR1 is SEHNR, CDR2 FQNEAQ (reference sequence). Deletions cut 3 bases from V and 6 bases from J, with 12 bases between. CDR3 length: 13 residues. CDR3 residues: CASSFAVISEQYF. The CDR3 region has the DNA TGTGCCAGCAGCTTCGCGGTTATCTCCGAGCAGTACTTC.

The rearrangement joins TRBV6-4 to TRBJ1-6, with 9 nucleotides matching TRBD1. Looked up from germline, CDR1 is MRHNA and CDR2 is SNTAGT. This CDR3 spans 14 amino acids. V was clipped by 6 bases and J by 10 bases; unmatched bases: 7. DNA of the CDR3: TGTGCCAGCAGCGCGGGGACAGGGTACTCACCCCTCCACTTT. This sequence encodes CASSAGTGYSPLHF.

The V gene is TRBV18, the J gene TRBJ1-4, with D perhaps TRBD1 (6 bases). V lost 3 bases to trimming and J lost 0 bases, with 17 bases between them. Germline CDR1 KGHSH, CDR2 LQKENI. CDR3 length: 18 amino acids. CDR3 nucleotide sequence: TGTGCCAGCTCACCTCGCACGATACAGGGCCCAACTAATGAAAAACTGTTTTTT. Translating gives CASSPRTIQGPTNEKLFF.

The rearrangement links TRBV4-1 to TRBJ2-5, with D perhaps TRBD2 (6 bases). The CDR3 sequence is 14 residues long. The germline V gene has CDR1 MGHRA and CDR2 YSYEKL. With 0 bases removed from V and 4 bases from J, the gap between germline ends came to 9 bases. The CDR3 sequence: CASSQDGGTETQYF. In DNA form, the CDR3 reads TGCGCCAGCAGCCAAGATGGAGGGACAGAGACCCAGTACTTC.

V gene TRBV2 combines with J gene TRBJ2-7; D perhaps matches TRBD2 (5 bases). Germline-derived CDR1 and CDR2 are SNHLY and FYNNEI. The CDR3 covers 13 residues. Between the trimmed V and J ends, which lost 9 bases and 1 base, there was a span of 13 bases. CDR3 nucleotide sequence: TGTGCCAGAGGGCGGAGCGGTTCCTACGAGCAGTACTTC. Amino acids: CARGRSGSYEQYF. Variable domain in full (rest from reference TRBV2 and TRBJ2-7): EPEVTQTPSHQVTQMGQEVILRCVPISNHLYFYWYRQILGQKVEFLVSFYNNEISEKSEIFDDQFSVERPDGSNFTLKIRSTKLEDSAMYFCARGRSGSYEQYFGPGTRLTVT.

The V call is TRBV28, the J call TRBJ2-7; the match to TRBD1 covers 8 bases. The CDR3 length is 14 residues. V lost 4 bases and J lost 2; bases outside the gene matches: 4. Germline lookup yields CDR1 MDHEN and CDR2 SYDVKM. DNA of the CDR3: TGTGCCAGCAGTTCCGGGACAGGTCCCTACGAGCAGTACTTC. Residues: CASSSGTGPYEQYF. The entire variable domain, with the rest obtained from reference TRBV28 and TRBJ2-7, is as follows: DVKVTQSSRYLVKRTGEKVFLECVQDMDHENMFWYRQDPGLGLRLIYFSYDVKMKEKGDIPEGYSVSREKKERFSLILESASTNQTSMYLCASSSGTGPYEQYFGPGTRLTVT.

J is TRBJ1-4 and V is TRBV5-8; D remains unclear. The CDR3 consists of 14 residues. Trimming removed 4 bases from V and 10 bases from J, with 17 bases in between. Germline CDR1 and CDR2: SGHTS and YDEGEE. The CDR3: CASSHTDQKAKLFF. The CDR3 DNA reads TGTGCCAGCAGCCACACAGACCAAAAGGCAAAACTGTTTTTT.

This chain uses TRBV6-5 with TRBJ1-2; a possible D gene is TRBD1 (5 bases). Per the germline V gene, CDR1 is MNHEY and CDR2 is SVGAGI. The V end lost 6 bases, the J end lost 3 bases, and 8 bases lay between the germline ends. The CDR3 is 12 amino acids. CDR3 DNA: TGTGCCAGCAGCCCGACAGACTATGGCTACACCTTC. This translates into CASSPTDYGYTF.

The rearrangement joins TRBV5-8 to TRBJ1-1, with D unclear. Trimming pared 0 bases from V and 0 bases from J, leaving 9 bases between. This CDR3 has 15 amino acids. CDR1 and CDR2 from the germline V gene are SGHTS and YDEGEE. In nucleotides, the CDR3 is TGTGCCAGCAGCTTGGTGGGGAGTATGAACACTGAAGCTTTCTTT. It is translated as CASSLVGSMNTEAFF.

This chain uses TRBV10-2 with TRBJ2-7; 7 bases agree with TRBD2. The CDR3 extends over 15 amino acids. Germline loops: CDR1 WSHSY, CDR2 SAAADI. V was pared by 4 bases and J by 6 bases, with 12 bases of the junction left unmatched. The CDR3 DNA follows: TGCGCCAGCAGTGTCTCGGGGGAGTGGGGGGGCGAGCAGTACTTC. Translating it yields CASSVSGEWGGEQYF.

The chain is built from TRBV15 and TRBJ1-5; a weak D match, TRBD1 (5 bases). The germline V gene encodes CDR1 LNHNV and CDR2 YYDKDF (reference sequence). V lost 1 base and J lost 6, with 16 bases in between. The length of the CDR3 is 16 residues. CDR3 protein: CATSRVLTAFSQPQHF. CDR3 DNA sequence: TGTGCCACCAGCAGAGTACTGACAGCGTTCAGTCAGCCCCAGCATTTT.

V and J are TRBV23-1 and TRBJ1-5; tentative D call: TRBD1 (5 bases). TRBV23-1 is designated an ORF whose function remains uncertain. The CDR3 is 20 residues long. Trimming took off 0 bases at V and 1 base at J, with 22 bases between the two ends. The CDR3 DNA follows: TGCGCCAGCAGTCAATCTGGCAGGGCGATGTATAAGGGGAGCAATCAGCCCCAGCATTTT. Protein: CASSQSGRAMYKGSNQPQHF.

The chain is built from TRBV7-2 and TRBJ2-5; D might be TRBD1 (5 bases). Germline V gene sequence: CDR1 SGHTA, CDR2 FQGNSA. The CDR3 runs to 13 residues. V dropped 4 bases and J dropped 2 bases, with 8 bases sitting between them. CDR3 amino acids: CASSSQVQETQYF. Written as DNA, the CDR3 is TGTGCCAGCAGCTCACAGGTACAAGAGACCCAGTACTTC.

This sequence joins TRBV9 and TRBJ1-2, with TRBD1 matching 8 bases. The CDR3 is 15 residues long. From germline, CDR1 is SGDLS and CDR2 YYNGEE. V was pared by 2 bases and J by 0 bases, with 3 bases of the junction left unmatched. CDR3 DNA sequence: TGTGCCAGCAGCGTCGGACAGGGCGCTAACTATGGCTACACCTTC. It yields the protein CASSVGQGANYGYTF.

In this sample, this clone turned up a few times. The chain links TRBV5-6 to TRBJ2-7; D is perhaps TRBD2 (10 bases). The germline gives CDR1 SGHDT, CDR2 YYEEEE. This CDR3 region has 18 residues. With 4 bases removed from V and 8 bases from J, the gap between germline ends came to 31 bases. CDR3 in amino acids: CASSRTGEGTSARLKQYF. The CDR3 nucleotides read TGTGCCAGCAGCCGGACAGGGGAAGGGACTAGCGCACGACTGAAGCAGTACTTC. The full variable domain, completed using reference TRBV5-6 and TRBJ2-7, is DAGVTQSPTHLIKTRGQQVTLRCSPKSGHDTVSWYQQALGQGPQFIFQYYEEEERQRGNFPDRFSGHQFPNYSSELNVNALLLGDSALYLCASSRTGEGTSARLKQYFGPGTRLTVT.

The CDR3 here is CASSSFRGGTGSYEQYF. The CDR3 DNA reads as TGTGCCAGCAGCTCCTTTAGAGGAGGGACAGGATCCTACGAGCAGTACTTC. The V call is TRBV11-2, the J call TRBJ2-7; 8 nucleotides align to TRBD1. Trimming took 4 bases from V and 1 from J; bases not matched to a gene: 12. This CDR3 spans 17 amino acids. Germline V lookup: CDR1 SGHAT, CDR2 FQNNGV.

The chain has TRBV3-1 (or the pseudogene TRBV3-2) and TRBJ2-7, with TRBD2 matching 8 bases. Germline CDR1 reads LGHDT; CDR2 reads YNNKEL (reference sequence). This CDR3 has 15 amino acids. Germline trimming cut 3 bases from V and 6 bases from J; bases unmatched to any gene: 10. Here the CDR3 DNA reads TGTGCCAGCAGCCAGGCCGGGACTAGTAACCCCGAGCAGTACTTC. Translating gives CASSQAGTSNPEQYF.

The CDR3 protein is CAWTSDQGGETQYF. The DNA of the CDR3 is TGTGCCTGGACCTCAGATCAGGGTGGGGAGACCCAGTACTTC. The V call is TRBV30, the J call TRBJ2-5, with D perhaps TRBD1 (5 bases). Germline loops: CDR1 GTSNPN, CDR2 SVGIG (reference sequence). Trimming left V 4 bases short and J 5 bases short, with 17 bases between. This CDR3 spans 14 amino acids. The variable domain in full, completed from reference TRBV30 and TRBJ2-5, reads SQTIHQWPATLVQPVGSPLSLECTVEGTSNPNLYWYRQAAGRGLQLLFYSVGIGQISSEVPQNLSASRPQDRQFILSSKKLLLSDSGFYLCAWTSDQGGETQYFGPGTRLLVL.